The clone carrying this T cell receptor beta chain is a singleton in its sample. Its antigen is not identified. These data are taken from a study of OX40 agonist ivuxolimab in advanced cancers. Method: immunoSEQ multiplex PCR; TCRdb's copy keeps in-frame clones and lacks some. The table shows 25,000 to 35,000 clones, with approximately 84% occurring only once. CDR1 and CDR2 from the germline V gene are GTSNPN and SVGIG (reference sequence). This CDR3 contains 13 residues. Trimming took 4 bases from V and 4 from J; bases not matched to a gene: 2. Study results and caveats: It was also the case that some nonresponders had low normalized T-cell clonal expansion. Partial responders at 0.1-3.0 mg/kg showed near-lowest clonal expansion. On average, CD8+ T cells showed a greater number of expanded clones than CD4+.

This TCR was sampled from an adult with an advanced solid tumor such as melanoma, head and neck, liver or kidney cancer. This specimen was CD4+ or CD8+ T cells sorted from blood, taken in a trial of the OX40 agonist ivuxolimab. The chain combines TRBV30 with TRBJ2-1; 9 nucleotides line up with TRBD2. Here the CDR3 reads CAWTSGTYNEQFF. CDR3 DNA sequence: TGTGCCTGGACTAGCGGGACTTACAATGAGCAGTTCTTC.